This TCR beta chain was observed in a study of pediatric ulcerative colitis. Overall study results and limits: Ulcerative colitis patients shared more blood-rectal clones than controls. Rectal repertoires separated controls, mild-moderate and acute severe colitis. All ulcerative colitis patients, but no controls, carried two rectal clonotypes. A couple of patients' blood samples yielded substantially fewer templates.

Germline-derived CDR1 and CDR2 are SGHTA and FQGNSA. The CDR3 is made up of 13 amino acids. V lost 6 bases to trimming and J lost 0 bases, with 8 bases between them. This clone was seen a handful of times. Antigen: not known. Assay: immunoSEQ multiplex PCR; the TCRdb copy retains only in-frame clones and omits some. The sample yields 40,000 to 60,000 clones, around 79% seen once. During colonoscopy, one to two rectal pinch biopsies were collected. The V and J genes are TRBV7-2 and TRBJ1-1; D not resolved. The sequencing sample was made of gut tissue. This clonotype originated in a girl aged 10 to 17 with moderate ulcerative colitis. CDR3 in amino acids: CASSLPVNTEAFF. The CDR3 DNA reads as TGTGCCAGCAGTTTACCTGTGAACACTGAAGCTTTCTTT.